The clone carrying this T cell receptor (beta chain) was seen many times. Its antigen is not known. Scientists made TCR beta libraries using quantitative 5'-RACE with molecular barcodes. TCRdb passed the 5' RACE reads through MiXCR, listing each CDR3 protein once. Counted here are 150,000 to 200,000 distinct CDR3 sequences, roughly 12% occurring once; the ten biggest clones make up roughly 29%. Germline lookup yields CDR1 SGHDT and CDR2 YYEEEE. The CDR3 spans 16 residues. Unmatched junction bases numbered 14, after V lost 7 bases and J lost 4 bases. This sample was included in a study of CD8 T cells in ankylosing spondylitis. Study results and limitations: Reportedly, disease-linked clones are significantly enriched in ankylosing spondylitis patients' matched synovial fluid. Roughly eight highly homologous variants formed a TCR beta motif that appeared characteristic of ankylosing spondylitis blood. Clones linked with disease were CD8+ and fairly uncommon in the peripheral blood.

This chain joins TRBV5-6 and TRBJ2-1; 7 nucleotides align to TRBD1. This TCR derives from a male donor with ankylosing spondylitis or in good health (not recorded which). Material for sequencing was blood, either unsorted or a sorted T cell fraction (not recorded which). The DNA for the CDR3 is TGTGCCAGCGCCTCTCAGACGGGACAGTTATACAATGAGCAGTTCTTC. Residues: CASASQTGQLYNEQFF.